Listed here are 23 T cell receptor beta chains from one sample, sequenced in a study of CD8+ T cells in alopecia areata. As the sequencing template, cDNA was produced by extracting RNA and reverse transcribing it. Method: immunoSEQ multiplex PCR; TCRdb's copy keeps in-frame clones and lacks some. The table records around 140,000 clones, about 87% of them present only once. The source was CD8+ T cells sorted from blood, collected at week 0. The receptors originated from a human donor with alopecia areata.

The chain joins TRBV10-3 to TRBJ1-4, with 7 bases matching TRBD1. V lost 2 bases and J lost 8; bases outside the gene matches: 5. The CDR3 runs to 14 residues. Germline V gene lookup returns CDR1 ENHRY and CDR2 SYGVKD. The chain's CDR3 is CAISEDRVEEKLFF. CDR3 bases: TGTGCCATCAGTGAGGACAGGGTTGAAGAAAAACTGTTTTTT.

CDR3 residues: CASSLVVSSSGELFF. As DNA, the CDR3 is TGTGCCAGCAGCTTAGTAGTTTCTAGTTCCGGGGAGCTGTTTTTT. This chain joins TRBV11-2 and TRBJ2-2; D uncertain. Germline V gene data show CDR1 as SGHAT and CDR2 as FQNNGV. The V end was cut by 1 base, the J end by 6 bases, with 12 bases between. The length of the CDR3 is 15 residues.

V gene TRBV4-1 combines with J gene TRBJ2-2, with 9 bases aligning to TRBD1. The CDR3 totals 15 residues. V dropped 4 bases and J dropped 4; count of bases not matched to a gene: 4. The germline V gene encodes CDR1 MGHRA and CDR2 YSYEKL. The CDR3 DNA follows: TGCGCCAGCAGCCTCCGGGACAGGGCCACCGGGGAGCTGTTTTTT. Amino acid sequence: CASSLRDRATGELFF.

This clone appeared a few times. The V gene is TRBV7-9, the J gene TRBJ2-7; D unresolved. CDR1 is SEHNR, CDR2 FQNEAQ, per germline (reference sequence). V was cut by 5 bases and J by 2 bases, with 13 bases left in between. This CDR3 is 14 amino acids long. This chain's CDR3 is CASSPPAGTYEQYF. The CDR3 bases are TGTGCCAGCAGCCCGCCGGCAGGAACCTACGAGCAGTACTTC.

The DNA for the CDR3 is TGTGCCAGCAGCCCTGTTATAGTCAATCAGCCCCAGCATTTT. Its translation is CASSPVIVNQPQHF. The chain recombines TRBV5-5 with TRBJ1-5; D gene uncertain. V gave up 4 bases and J gave up 3 bases, with 11 bases separating them. The CDR3 runs to 14 residues. CDR1 is SGHKS and CDR2 is YYEKEE in the germline V gene (reference sequence).

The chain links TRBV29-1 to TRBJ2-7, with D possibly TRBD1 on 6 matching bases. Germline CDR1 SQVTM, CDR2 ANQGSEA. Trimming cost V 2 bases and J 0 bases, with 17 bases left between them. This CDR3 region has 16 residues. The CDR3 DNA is TGCAGCGTTGAAAGGACCGGGACACAGGTCTCCTACGAGCAGTACTTC. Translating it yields CSVERTGTQVSYEQYF.

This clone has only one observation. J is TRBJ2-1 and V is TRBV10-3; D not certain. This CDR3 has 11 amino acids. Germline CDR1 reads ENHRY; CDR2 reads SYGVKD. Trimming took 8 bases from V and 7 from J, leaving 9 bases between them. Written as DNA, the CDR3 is TGTGCCATCGAAGACTGGAATGAGCAGTTCTTC. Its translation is CAIEDWNEQFF.

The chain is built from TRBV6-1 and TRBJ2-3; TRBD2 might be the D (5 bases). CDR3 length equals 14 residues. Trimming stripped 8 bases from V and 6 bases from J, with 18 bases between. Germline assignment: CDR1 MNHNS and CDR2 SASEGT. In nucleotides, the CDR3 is TGTGCCAGCGCAAACATGGGAGCTGCGGATACGCAGTATTTT. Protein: CASANMGAADTQYF.

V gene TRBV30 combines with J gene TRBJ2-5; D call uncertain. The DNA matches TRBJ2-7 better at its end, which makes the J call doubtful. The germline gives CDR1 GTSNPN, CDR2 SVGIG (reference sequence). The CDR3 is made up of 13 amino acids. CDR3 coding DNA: TGTGCCTGGAGTGCGGGTTCGGACTACGAGCAGTACTTC. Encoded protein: CAWSAGSDYEQYF.

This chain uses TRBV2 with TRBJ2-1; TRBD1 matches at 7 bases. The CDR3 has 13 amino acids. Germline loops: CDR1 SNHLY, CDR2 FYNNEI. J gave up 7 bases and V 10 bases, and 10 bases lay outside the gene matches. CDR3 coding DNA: TGTGCCATACACAGGGGTCAACTGAATGAGCAGTTCTTC. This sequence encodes CAIHRGQLNEQFF.

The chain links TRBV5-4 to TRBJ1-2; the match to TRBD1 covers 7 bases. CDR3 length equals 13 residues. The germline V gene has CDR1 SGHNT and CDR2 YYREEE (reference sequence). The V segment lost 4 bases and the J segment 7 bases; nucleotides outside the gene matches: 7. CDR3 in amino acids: CASSPGDSGGYTF. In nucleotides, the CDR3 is TGTGCCAGCAGCCCGGGGGACAGCGGTGGCTACACCTTC.

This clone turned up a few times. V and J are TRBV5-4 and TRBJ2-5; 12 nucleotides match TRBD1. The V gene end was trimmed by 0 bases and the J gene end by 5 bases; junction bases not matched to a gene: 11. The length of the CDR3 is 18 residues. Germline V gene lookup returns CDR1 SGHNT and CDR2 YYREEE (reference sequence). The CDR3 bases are TGTGCCAGCAGCTTGGTTATGGGAGGGACAGGGGGCGGCGAGACCCAGTACTTC. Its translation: CASSLVMGGTGGGETQYF.

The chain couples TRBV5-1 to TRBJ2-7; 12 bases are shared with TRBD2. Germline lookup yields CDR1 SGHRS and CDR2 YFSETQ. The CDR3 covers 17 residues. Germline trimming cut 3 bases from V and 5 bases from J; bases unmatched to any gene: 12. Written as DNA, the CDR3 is TGCGCCAGCAGCTCGCTACAGACTAGCGGGAGTCGCCACGAGCAGTACTTC. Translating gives CASSSLQTSGSRHEQYF.

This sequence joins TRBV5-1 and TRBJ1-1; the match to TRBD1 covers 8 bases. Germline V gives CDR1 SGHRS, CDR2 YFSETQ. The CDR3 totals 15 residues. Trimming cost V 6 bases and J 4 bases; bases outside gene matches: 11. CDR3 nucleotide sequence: TGCGCCAGCACCGACGAGACAGGGGCTGGCACTGAAGCTTTCTTT. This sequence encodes CASTDETGAGTEAFF. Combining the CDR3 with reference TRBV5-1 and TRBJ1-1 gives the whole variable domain KAGVTQTPRYLIKTRGQQVTLSCSPISGHRSVSWYQQTPGQGLQFLFEYFSETQRNKGNFPGRFSGRQFSNSRSEMNVSTLELGDSALYLCASTDETGAGTEAFFGQGTRLTVV.

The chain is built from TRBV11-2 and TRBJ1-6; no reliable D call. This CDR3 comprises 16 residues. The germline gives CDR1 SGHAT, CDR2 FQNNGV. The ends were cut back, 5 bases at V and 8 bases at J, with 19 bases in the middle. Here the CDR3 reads CASSLPHYSADSPLHF. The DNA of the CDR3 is TGTGCCAGCAGCCTGCCCCACTATAGTGCGGATTCACCCCTCCACTTT.

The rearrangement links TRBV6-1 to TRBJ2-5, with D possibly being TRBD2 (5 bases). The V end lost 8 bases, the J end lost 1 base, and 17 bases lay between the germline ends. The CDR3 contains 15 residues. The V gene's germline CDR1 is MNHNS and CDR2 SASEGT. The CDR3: CASPFLPGIQETQYF. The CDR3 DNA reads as TGTGCCAGCCCTTTTCTCCCGGGGATCCAAGAGACCCAGTACTTC.

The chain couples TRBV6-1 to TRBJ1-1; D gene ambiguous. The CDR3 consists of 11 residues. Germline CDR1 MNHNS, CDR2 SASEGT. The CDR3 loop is CAGLGNTEAFF. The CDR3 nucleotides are TGTGCTGGTCTAGGGAACACTGAAGCTTTCTTT.

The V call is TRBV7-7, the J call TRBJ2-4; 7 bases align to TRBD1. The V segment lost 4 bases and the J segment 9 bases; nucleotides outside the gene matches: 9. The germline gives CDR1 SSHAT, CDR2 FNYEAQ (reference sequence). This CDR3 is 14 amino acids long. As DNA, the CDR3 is TGTGCCAGCAGCTGGCAGGGGGTTGGGGTCATTCAGTACTTC. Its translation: CASSWQGVGVIQYF.

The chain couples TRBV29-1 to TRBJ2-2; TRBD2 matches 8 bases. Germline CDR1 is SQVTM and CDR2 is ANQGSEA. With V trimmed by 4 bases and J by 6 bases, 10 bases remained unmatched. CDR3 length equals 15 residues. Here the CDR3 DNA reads TGCAGCGTTGTGACCGGGGGGGCACGGGCCGGGGAGCTGTTTTTT. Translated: CSVVTGGARAGELFF.

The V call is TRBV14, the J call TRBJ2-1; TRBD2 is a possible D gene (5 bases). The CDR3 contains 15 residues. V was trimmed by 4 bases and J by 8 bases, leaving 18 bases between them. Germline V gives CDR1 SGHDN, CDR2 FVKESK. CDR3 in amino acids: CASSLKLVVLDEQFF. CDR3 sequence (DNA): TGTGCCAGCAGCCTTAAACTAGTCGTATTAGATGAGCAGTTCTTC.

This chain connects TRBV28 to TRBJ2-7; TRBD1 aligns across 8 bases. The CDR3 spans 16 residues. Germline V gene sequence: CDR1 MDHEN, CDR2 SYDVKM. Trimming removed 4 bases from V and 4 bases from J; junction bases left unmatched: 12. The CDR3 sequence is CASSSYHGRGQYEQYF. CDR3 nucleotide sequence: TGTGCCAGCAGTTCTTACCACGGCAGGGGGCAATACGAGCAGTACTTC.

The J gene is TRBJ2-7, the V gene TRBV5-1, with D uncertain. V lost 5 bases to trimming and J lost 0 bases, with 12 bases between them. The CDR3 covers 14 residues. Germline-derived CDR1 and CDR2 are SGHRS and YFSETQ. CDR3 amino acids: CASSSPELSYEQYF. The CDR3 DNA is TGCGCCAGCAGTTCCCCAGAGCTCTCCTACGAGCAGTACTTC.

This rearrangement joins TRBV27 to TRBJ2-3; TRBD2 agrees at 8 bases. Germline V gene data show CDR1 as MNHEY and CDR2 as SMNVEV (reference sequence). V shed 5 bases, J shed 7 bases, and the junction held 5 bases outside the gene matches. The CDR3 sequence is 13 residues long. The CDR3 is CASSRGGRNTQYF. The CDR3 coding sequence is TGTGCCAGCAGTCGGGGGGGCCGGAATACGCAGTATTTT.